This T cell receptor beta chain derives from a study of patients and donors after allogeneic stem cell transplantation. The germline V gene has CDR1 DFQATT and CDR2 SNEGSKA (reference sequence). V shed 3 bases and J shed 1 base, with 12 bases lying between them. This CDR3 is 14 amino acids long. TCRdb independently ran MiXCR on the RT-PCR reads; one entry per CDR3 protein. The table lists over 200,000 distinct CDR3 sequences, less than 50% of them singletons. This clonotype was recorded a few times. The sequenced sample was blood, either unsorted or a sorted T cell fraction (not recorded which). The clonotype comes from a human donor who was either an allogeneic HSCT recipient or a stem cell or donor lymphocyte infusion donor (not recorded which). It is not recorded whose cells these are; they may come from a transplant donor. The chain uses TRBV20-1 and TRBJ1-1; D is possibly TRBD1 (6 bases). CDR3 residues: CSAREATGNTEAFF. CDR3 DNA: TGCAGTGCTAGGGAAGCGACAGGGAACACTGAAGCTTTCTTT.